The 22 T cell receptor beta chains listed next were all sequenced from one sample in a study of shared clonotypes between healthy human individuals. The naive CD8 population came from CD45RO-negative cells selected for CCR7, without terminally differentiated effector memory CD45RA+ cells. Measured with immunoSEQ multiplex PCR; TCRdb has only the in-frame clones, and not every one. The table records about 2.1 million clones, about 93% of them present only once. The sample consisted of naive CD8+ T cells from PBMCs. The receptors shown here come from a man younger than 35 in good health. Some clones in this sample may be carry-over from other donors' samples.

J is TRBJ2-5 and V is TRBV7-9; 9 bases are a match to TRBD2. Germline V gene lookup returns CDR1 SEHNR and CDR2 FQNEAQ (reference sequence). The CDR3 loop spans 18 amino acids. V gave up 5 bases and J gave up 5 bases; unmatched junction bases: 18. CDR3 residues: CASSRGGAGGPGTETQYF. In DNA form, the CDR3 reads TGTGCCAGCAGCCGCGGGGGAGCGGGAGGCCCAGGGACGGAGACCCAGTACTTC.

In regard to this clone: Other DNA sequences from this sample encode an identical CDR3 as well. The V call is TRBV27, the J call TRBJ1-1; D gene uncertain. Trimming pared 2 bases from V and 5 bases from J, leaving 6 bases between. This CDR3 is built from 12 residues. Germline lookup yields CDR1 MNHEY and CDR2 SMNVEV (reference sequence). In DNA form, the CDR3 reads TGTGCCAGCAGTTTACCGGGGACTGAAGCTTTCTTT. Its translation is CASSLPGTEAFF.

The V and J genes are TRBV5-8 and TRBJ2-7, with D possibly matching TRBD2 (6 bases). This CDR3 has 16 amino acids. Germline V CDR1 and CDR2: SGHTS, YDEGEE. The ends were cut back, 0 bases at V and 3 bases at J, with 16 bases in the middle. The CDR3 DNA sequence: TGTGCCAGCAGCTTGGAACGCGAGACAGCGGGCTACGAGCAGTACTTC. Protein product: CASSLERETAGYEQYF.

Concerning this clone: The sample has other DNA sequences that encode this CDR3 too. This chain joins TRBV7-9 and TRBJ2-1; TRBD1 aligns across 8 bases. The CDR3 has 12 amino acids. Per germline, CDR1 SEHNR and CDR2 FQNEAQ (reference sequence). Trimming took 4 bases from V and 10 from J; bases not matched to a gene: 3. DNA of the CDR3: TGTGCCAGCAGCTGGACAGGGAACGAGCAGTTCTTC. This codes for CASSWTGNEQFF.

The chain carries TRBV11-2 and TRBJ2-5; possible D gene TRBD2, 7 bases. Germline V gives CDR1 SGHAT, CDR2 FQNNGV. Trimming shortened V by 2 bases and J by 1 base, and 14 bases separated the two germline ends. This CDR3 region has 16 residues. The CDR3 DNA is TGTGCCAGCAGCTTATCCGGGGAGGGGGTCCAAGAGACCCAGTACTTC. Its translation: CASSLSGEGVQETQYF.

This clone was recorded once. This chain joins TRBV19 and TRBJ1-2; D call uncertain. This CDR3 contains 11 residues. Germline V CDR1 and CDR2: LNHDA, SQIVND (reference sequence). Trimming cost V 10 bases and J 5 bases, with 11 bases left between them. CDR3: CATSFGYGYTF. CDR3 nucleotides: TGTGCCACCAGCTTTGGGTATGGCTACACCTTC.

With regard to this clone: Within the sample, other DNA sequences also encode this same CDR3. The chain joins TRBV28 to TRBJ1-3, with D uncertain. Germline values: CDR1 MDHEN, CDR2 SYDVKM. The CDR3 runs to 15 residues. The ends were cut back, 5 bases at V and 0 bases at J, with 11 bases in the middle. The CDR3: CASSLGRSSGNTIYF. The CDR3 region has the DNA TGTGCCAGCAGTCTCGGAAGGAGCTCTGGAAACACCATATATTTT.

The chain combines TRBV25-1 with TRBJ1-2, with a weak D call TRBD1 (6 bases). Germline lookup yields CDR1 MGHDK and CDR2 SYGVNS. The CDR3 extends over 15 amino acids. The ends were cut back, 1 base at V and 2 bases at J, with 11 bases in the middle. CDR3: CASSEFTGPNYGYTF. The DNA for the CDR3 is TGTGCCAGCAGTGAATTTACAGGGCCGAACTATGGCTACACCTTC.

The sample holds a few counts of this clone. Other DNA sequences in the same sample also yield this CDR3. J is TRBJ1-1 and V is TRBV28, with a weak D call TRBD1 (5 bases). V was pared by 3 bases and J by 5 bases, with 7 bases between. This CDR3 comprises 12 residues. Per germline, CDR1 MDHEN and CDR2 SYDVKM. The CDR3 coding sequence is TGTGCCAGCAGTTTGGGGCCGACTGAAGCTTTCTTT. It specifies CASSLGPTEAFF.

The chain links TRBV11-2 to TRBJ2-1, with 7 bases matching TRBD1. The CDR3 runs 17 residues. V lost 4 bases and J lost 3; bases outside the gene matches: 12. The germline CDR1 and CDR2 sequences are SGHAT and FQNNGV. The CDR3 nucleotides read TGTGCCAGCAGCTCCCATTTACAGGGGTTGGTCTACAATGAGCAGTTCTTC. Its protein product is CASSSHLQGLVYNEQFF. Full variable domain (remainder filled in from reference TRBV11-2 and TRBJ2-1): EAGVAQSPRYKIIEKRQSVAFWCNPISGHATLYWYQQILGQGPKLLIQFQNNGVVDDSQLPKDRFSAERLKGVDSTLKIQPAKLEDSAVYLCASSSHLQGLVYNEQFFGPGTRLTVL.

This chain uses TRBV7-9 with TRBJ2-3; TRBD2 might be the D (6 bases). The CDR3 has 16 amino acids. Germline lookup yields CDR1 SEHNR and CDR2 FQNEAQ (reference sequence). The V end lost 5 bases, the J end lost 6 bases, and 21 bases lay between the germline ends. The CDR3 is CASSRVDQSGSDTQYF. The CDR3 nucleotides read TGTGCCAGCAGCCGCGTCGACCAGAGCGGGTCGGATACGCAGTATTTT.

This chain uses TRBV2 with TRBJ1-2; D remains ambiguous. The V gene lost 2 bases and the J gene lost 3 bases, with 13 bases spanning the gap. Per the germline V gene, CDR1 is SNHLY and CDR2 is FYNNEI. There are 15 residues in the CDR3. The CDR3 protein is CASSEFPGTDYGYTF. In DNA, the CDR3 is TGTGCCAGCAGTGAATTTCCAGGAACAGACTATGGCTACACCTTC.

About this clone itself: Other DNA sequences of this sample code for an identical CDR3. The V and J genes are TRBV10-3 and TRBJ2-3, with 9 bases that match TRBD1. The CDR3 is made up of 15 amino acids. The germline V gene has CDR1 ENHRY and CDR2 SYGVKD. The V segment lost 2 bases and the J segment 3 bases; nucleotides outside the gene matches: 3. CDR3 in amino acids: CAISEPGTGTDTQYF. The CDR3 DNA reads TGTGCCATCAGTGAGCCTGGGACAGGGACAGATACGCAGTATTTT.

There are a few counts of this clone. V is TRBV5-6 and J is TRBJ2-3; D uncertain. Trimming removed 0 bases from V and 6 bases from J, with 5 bases in between. Germline V lookup: CDR1 SGHDT, CDR2 YYEEEE. There are 12 residues in the CDR3. CDR3 sequence (DNA): TGTGCCAGCAGCTTGGGCTGGGATACGCAGTATTTT. It is translated as CASSLGWDTQYF.

This chain uses TRBV27 with TRBJ2-5; 8 nucleotides align to TRBD2. The J call is in doubt because the DNA end fits TRBJ2-7 better. This CDR3 contains 14 residues. Germline V gene lookup returns CDR1 MNHEY and CDR2 SMNVEV (reference sequence). CDR3 in amino acids: CASSFGLASYEQYF. The CDR3 region has the DNA TGTGCCAGCAGTTTTGGACTAGCCTCCTACGAGCAGTACTTC.

The V gene is TRBV27, the J gene TRBJ2-5, with TRBD2 matching 7 bases. The CDR3 is 15 amino acids. V lost 4 bases and J lost 5; bases outside the gene matches: 10. Per germline, CDR1 MNHEY and CDR2 SMNVEV (reference sequence). CDR3 DNA sequence: TGTGCCAGCAGTTACCTGGAGGGAGGGCCGGAGACCCAGTACTTC. As protein: CASSYLEGGPETQYF.

The V call is TRBV19, the J call TRBJ1-2, with TRBD1 identical over 7 bases. With 4 bases clipped from V and 6 bases from J, the junction kept 2 bases outside the gene matches. Looked up from germline, CDR1 is LNHDA and CDR2 is SQIVND (reference sequence). CDR3 length: 12 amino acids. Written as DNA, the CDR3 is TGTGCCAGTAGTAAGAGGGGGCATGGCTACACCTTC. It specifies CASSKRGHGYTF.

The chain combines TRBV6-5 with TRBJ1-5; D is perhaps TRBD1 (5 bases). CDR1 is MNHEY and CDR2 is SVGAGI in the germline V gene. CDR3 length: 14 amino acids. V gave up 6 bases and J gave up 8 bases, with 17 bases separating them. The CDR3 nucleotides read TGTGCCAGCAGGCAGGGACCTTATGTGGAGCCCCAGCATTTT. Encoded protein: CASRQGPYVEPQHF.

This chain links TRBV18 with TRBJ2-1; 10 bases align to TRBD1. Per germline, CDR1 KGHSH and CDR2 LQKENI. V lost 6 bases, J lost 4 bases, and 6 bases stayed unmatched. This CDR3 spans 15 amino acids. CDR3 residues: CASSPGTGVYNEQFF. CDR3 in DNA: TGTGCCAGCTCCCCCGGGACAGGGGTATACAATGAGCAGTTCTTC.

This chain links TRBV2 with TRBJ2-1, with D perhaps matching TRBD2 (6 bases). This CDR3 has 18 amino acids. The V end lost 7 bases, the J end lost 5 bases, and 27 bases lay between the germline ends. Germline CDR1 reads SNHLY; CDR2 reads FYNNEI. For the CDR3, the DNA is TGTGCCAGCACCCGCGGGATTAGCGCGACCCTTACCGACAATGAGCAGTTCTTC. Translating gives CASTRGISATLTDNEQFF.

The chain has TRBV7-8 and TRBJ2-7; 8 bases match TRBD2. This CDR3 spans 16 amino acids. The V and J ends lost 5 bases and 0 bases, in that order; junction bases with no gene match: 9. Germline-derived CDR1 and CDR2 are SGHVS and FQNEAQ. In DNA, the CDR3 is TGTGCCAGCAGCGCTTTAGCGGGAATATCCTCCTACGAGCAGTACTTC. Translation gives CASSALAGISSYEQYF.

The chain employs TRBV2 and TRBJ2-1; 14 bases agree with TRBD2. The CDR3 has 17 residues. Per germline, CDR1 SNHLY and CDR2 FYNNEI. With 2 bases clipped from V and 13 bases from J, the junction kept 13 bases outside the gene matches. The CDR3 region is CASSENPGLAGAFGQFF. As DNA, the CDR3 is TGTGCCAGCAGTGAAAACCCGGGACTAGCGGGAGCGTTTGGACAGTTCTTC. Using reference TRBV2 and TRBJ2-1 for the parts outside the CDR3, the full variable domain is EPEVTQTPSHQVTQMGQEVILRCVPISNHLYFYWYRQILGQKVEFLVSFYNNEISEKSEIFDDQFSVERPDGSNFTLKIRSTKLEDSAMYFCASSENPGLAGAFGQFFGPGTRLTVL.